This TCR beta chain was captured in a study of blood T cells in healthy people across ages. Whole-study results and caveats: Investigators viewed diversity estimates from one million T cells as underestimates, the study reported.

In the case of this clonotype: What it binds is unknown.

Primers used in a second PCR of roughly 6 to 11 cycles were a sample-barcoded 5' primer and a J-beta primer mix. Every cDNA molecule bore a tag from a template-switch adaptor containing 12 random nucleotides. TCRdb re-analysed the 5' RACE reads in MiXCR, keeping a single row per CDR3 protein. This table has 780,000 or so distinct CDR3 sequences, 56% appearing once. Donors were systemically healthy Caucasian individuals from Russia aged 6 to 90 years. No fewer than 7 million PBMCs went into each sample. Trimming at V came to 0 bases and at J to 4 bases, leaving 9 bases not matched to a gene. Looked up from germline, CDR1 is SGDLS and CDR2 is YYNGEE. This CDR3 region has 17 residues.

The TCR sequence derives from a man aged 40-49 years in good health. The specimen was blood. The chain is built from TRBV9 and TRBJ2-3; 9 nucleotides match TRBD1. This chain's CDR3 is CASSVDVTGGGADTQYF. CDR3 sequence (DNA): TGTGCCAGCAGCGTAGATGTGACAGGGGGTGGAGCAGATACGCAGTATTTT. The full variable domain, in which reference TRBV9 and TRBJ2-3 provide the parts outside the CDR3, is DSGVTQTPKHLITATGQRVTLRCSPRSGDLSVYWYQQSLDQGLQFLIQYYNGEERAKGNILERFSAQQFPDLHSELNLSSLELGDSALYFCASSVDVTGGGADTQYFGPGTRLTVL.